This TCR beta chain was found in a study of blood T cell repertoires in COVID-19. Study-level information: PBMCs, B-cell-depleted T cells, or T cells provided the cDNA or gDNA that made up the material.

CDR3 size: 14 residues. The germline V gene encodes CDR1 LNHDA and CDR2 SQIVND (reference sequence). With 2 bases clipped from V and 3 bases from J, the junction kept 4 bases outside the gene matches. In the authors' methods: Cell counts per sample came from amplifying reference gene primers. Using immunoSEQ multiplex PCR, the repertoire was profiled, and TCRdb retains in-frame clones only, with some absent. The V and J calls and clone size are taken from that table; D and trimming were inferred from the DNA. The table records about 290,000 clones, around four fifths of them present only once. The rearrangement uses TRBV19 and TRBJ2-7; 7 bases align to TRBD1. What was sequenced was peripheral blood. The receptor's source is a woman aged 45-65 years with active or convalescent COVID-19. CDR3 sequence: CASSIKGAIYEQYF. The CDR3 bases are TGTGCCAGTAGTATAAAGGGGGCGATCTACGAGCAGTACTTC.